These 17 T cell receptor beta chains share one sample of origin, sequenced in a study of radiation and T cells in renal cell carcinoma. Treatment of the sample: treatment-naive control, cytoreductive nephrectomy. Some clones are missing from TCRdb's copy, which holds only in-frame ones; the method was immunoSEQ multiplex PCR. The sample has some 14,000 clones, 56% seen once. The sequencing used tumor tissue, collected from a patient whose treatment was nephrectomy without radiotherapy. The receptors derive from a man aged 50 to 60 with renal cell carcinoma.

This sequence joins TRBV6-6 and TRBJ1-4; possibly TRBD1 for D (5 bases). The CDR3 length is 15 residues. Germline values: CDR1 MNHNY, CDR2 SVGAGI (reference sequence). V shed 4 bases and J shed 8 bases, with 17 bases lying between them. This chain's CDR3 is CASSSVPPKGEKLFF. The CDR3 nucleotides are TGTGCCAGCAGTTCTGTGCCCCCTAAGGGGGAAAAACTGTTTTTT.

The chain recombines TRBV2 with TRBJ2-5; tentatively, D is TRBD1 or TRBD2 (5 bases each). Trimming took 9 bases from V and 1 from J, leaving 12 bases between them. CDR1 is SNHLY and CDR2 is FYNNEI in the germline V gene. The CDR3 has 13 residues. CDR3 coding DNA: TGTGCCAGTTTGTCGGGGCCCCAAGAGACCCAGTACTTC. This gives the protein CASLSGPQETQYF. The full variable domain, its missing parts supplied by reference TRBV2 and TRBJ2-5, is EPEVTQTPSHQVTQMGQEVILRCVPISNHLYFYWYRQILGQKVEFLVSFYNNEISEKSEIFDDQFSVERPDGSNFTLKIRSTKLEDSAMYFCASLSGPQETQYFGPGTRLLVL.

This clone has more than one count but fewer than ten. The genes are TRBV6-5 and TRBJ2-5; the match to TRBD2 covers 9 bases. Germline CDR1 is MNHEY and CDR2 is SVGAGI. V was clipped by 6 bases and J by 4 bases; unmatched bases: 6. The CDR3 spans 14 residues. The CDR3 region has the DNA TGTGCCAGCAGCTTTGCGGGGGGGCCAGAGACCCAGTACTTC. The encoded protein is CASSFAGGPETQYF.

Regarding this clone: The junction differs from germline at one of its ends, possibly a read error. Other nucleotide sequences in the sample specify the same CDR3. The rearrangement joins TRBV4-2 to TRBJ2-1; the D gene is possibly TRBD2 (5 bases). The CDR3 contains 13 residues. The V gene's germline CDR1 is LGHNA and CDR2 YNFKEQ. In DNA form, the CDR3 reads TGTGCCAGCAGCGAAAATCCGGGATATGAGCAATTCTTC. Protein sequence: CASSENPGYEQFF.

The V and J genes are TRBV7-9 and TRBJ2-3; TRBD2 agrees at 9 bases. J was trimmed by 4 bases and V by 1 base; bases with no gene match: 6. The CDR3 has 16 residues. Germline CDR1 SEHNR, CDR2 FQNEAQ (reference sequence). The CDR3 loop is CASSLVAGVFADTQYF. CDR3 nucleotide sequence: TGTGCCAGCAGCTTAGTAGCGGGAGTTTTTGCAGATACGCAGTATTTT. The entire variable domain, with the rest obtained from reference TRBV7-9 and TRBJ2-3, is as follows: DTGVSQNPRHKITKRGQNVTFRCDPISEHNRLYWYRQTLGQGPEFLTYFQNEAQLEKSRLLSDRFSAERPKGSFSTLEIQRTEQGDSAMYLCASSLVAGVFADTQYFGPGTRLTVL.

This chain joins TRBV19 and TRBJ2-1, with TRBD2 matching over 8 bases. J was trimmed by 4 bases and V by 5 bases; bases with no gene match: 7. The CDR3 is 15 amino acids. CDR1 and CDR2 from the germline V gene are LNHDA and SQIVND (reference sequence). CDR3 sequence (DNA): TGTGCCAGTAGTGTAACTAGCGGAGCTTACAATGAGCAGTTCTTC. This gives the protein CASSVTSGAYNEQFF.

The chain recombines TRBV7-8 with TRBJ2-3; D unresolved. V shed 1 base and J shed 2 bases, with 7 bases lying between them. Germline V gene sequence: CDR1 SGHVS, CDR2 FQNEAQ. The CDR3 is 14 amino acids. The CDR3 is CASSLEALTDTQYF. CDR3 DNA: TGTGCCAGCAGCTTAGAAGCGCTCACAGATACGCAGTATTTT.

CDR3: CASGTGFYNEQFF. The CDR3 DNA follows: TGTGCCAGCGGGACAGGGTTTTACAATGAGCAGTTCTTC. The V call is TRBV2, the J call TRBJ2-1; 9 positions match TRBD1. The germline gives CDR1 SNHLY, CDR2 FYNNEI. V gave up 8 bases and J gave up 4 bases; unmatched junction bases: 3. This CDR3 has 13 residues.

The CDR3 here is CASSILLLYTEAFF. CDR3 bases: TGTGCCAGTAGTATTCTACTCCTCTACACTGAAGCTTTCTTT. The chain couples TRBV19 to TRBJ1-1, with D hard to call. Trimming shortened V by 3 bases and J by 3 bases, and 11 bases separated the two germline ends. The CDR3 consists of 14 residues. Germline V gives CDR1 LNHDA, CDR2 SQIVND (reference sequence). Supplemented by reference TRBV19 and TRBJ1-1, the full variable domain reads DGGITQSPKYLFRKEGQNVTLSCEQNLNHDAMYWYRQDPGQGLRLIYYSQIVNDFQKGDIAEGYSVSREKKESFPLTVTSAQKNPTAFYLCASSILLLYTEAFFGQGTRLTVV.

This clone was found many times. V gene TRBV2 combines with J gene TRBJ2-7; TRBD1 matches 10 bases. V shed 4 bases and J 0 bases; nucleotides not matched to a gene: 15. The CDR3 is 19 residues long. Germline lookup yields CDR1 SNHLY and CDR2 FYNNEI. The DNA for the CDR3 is TGTGCCAGCAGTGTTCCGGGACAGGGGCGTCCCCGAAGCTCCTACGAGCAGTACTTC. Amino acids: CASSVPGQGRPRSSYEQYF.

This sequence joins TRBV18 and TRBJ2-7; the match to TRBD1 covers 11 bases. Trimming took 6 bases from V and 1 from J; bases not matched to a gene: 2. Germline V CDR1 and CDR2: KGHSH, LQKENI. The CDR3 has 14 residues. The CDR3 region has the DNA TGTGCCAGCTCCGGGACAGGGGGATCCTACGAGCAGTACTTC. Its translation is CASSGTGGSYEQYF.

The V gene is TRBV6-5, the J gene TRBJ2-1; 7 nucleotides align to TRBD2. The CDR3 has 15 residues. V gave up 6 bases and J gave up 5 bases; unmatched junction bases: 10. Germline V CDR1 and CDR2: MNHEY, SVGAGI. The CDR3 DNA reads TGTGCCAGCAGCCCCTCTCTAGCGGAAGACAATGAGCAGTTCTTC. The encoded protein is CASSPSLAEDNEQFF.

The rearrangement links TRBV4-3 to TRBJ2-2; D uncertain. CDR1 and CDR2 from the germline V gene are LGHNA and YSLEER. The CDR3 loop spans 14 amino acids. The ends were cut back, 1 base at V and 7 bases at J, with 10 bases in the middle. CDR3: CASSQGRLSGELFF. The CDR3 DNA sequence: TGCGCCAGCAGCCAAGGGCGGCTGAGCGGGGAGCTGTTTTTT.

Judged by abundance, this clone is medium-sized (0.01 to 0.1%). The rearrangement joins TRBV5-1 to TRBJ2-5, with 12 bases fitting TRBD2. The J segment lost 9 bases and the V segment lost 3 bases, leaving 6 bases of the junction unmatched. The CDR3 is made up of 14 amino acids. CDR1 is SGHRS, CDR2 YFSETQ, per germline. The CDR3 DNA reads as TGCGCCAGCAGCTCGGGACCTAGCGGGGGGGCCCAGTACTTC. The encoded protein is CASSSGPSGGAQYF.

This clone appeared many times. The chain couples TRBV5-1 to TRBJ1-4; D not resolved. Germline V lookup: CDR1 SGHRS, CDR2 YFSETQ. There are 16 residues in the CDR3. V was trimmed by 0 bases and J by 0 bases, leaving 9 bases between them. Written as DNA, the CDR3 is TGCGCCAGCAGCTTGGTCCCGGGAGCAACTAATGAAAAACTGTTTTTT. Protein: CASSLVPGATNEKLFF.

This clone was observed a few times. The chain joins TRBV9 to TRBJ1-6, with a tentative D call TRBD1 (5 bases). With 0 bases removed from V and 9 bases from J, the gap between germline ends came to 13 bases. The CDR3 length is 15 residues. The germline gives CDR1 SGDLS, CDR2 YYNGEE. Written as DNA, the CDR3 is TGTGCCAGCAGCGTAGGACAGTCGGGTACTTCACCCCTCCACTTT. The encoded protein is CASSVGQSGTSPLHF.

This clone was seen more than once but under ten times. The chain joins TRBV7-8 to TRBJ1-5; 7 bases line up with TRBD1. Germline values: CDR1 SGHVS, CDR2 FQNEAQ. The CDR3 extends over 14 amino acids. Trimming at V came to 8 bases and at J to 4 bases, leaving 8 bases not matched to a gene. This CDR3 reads CASGPGGGNQPQHF. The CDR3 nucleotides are TGTGCCAGCGGGCCAGGGGGTGGTAATCAGCCCCAGCATTTT.